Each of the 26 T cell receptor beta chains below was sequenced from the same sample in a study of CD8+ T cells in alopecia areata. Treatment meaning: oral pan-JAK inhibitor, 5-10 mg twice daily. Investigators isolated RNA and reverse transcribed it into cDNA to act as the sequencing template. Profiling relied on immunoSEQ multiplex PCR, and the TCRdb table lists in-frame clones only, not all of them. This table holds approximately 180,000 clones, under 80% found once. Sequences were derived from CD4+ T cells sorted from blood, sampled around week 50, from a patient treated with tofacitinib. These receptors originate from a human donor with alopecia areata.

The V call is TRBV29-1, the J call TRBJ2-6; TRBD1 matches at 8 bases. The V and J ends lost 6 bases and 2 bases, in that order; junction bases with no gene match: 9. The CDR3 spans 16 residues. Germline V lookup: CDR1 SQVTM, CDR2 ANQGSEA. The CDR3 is CSVAGGLATGANVLTF. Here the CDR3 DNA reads TGCAGCGTAGCAGGGGGCCTAGCAACTGGGGCCAACGTCCTGACTTTC.

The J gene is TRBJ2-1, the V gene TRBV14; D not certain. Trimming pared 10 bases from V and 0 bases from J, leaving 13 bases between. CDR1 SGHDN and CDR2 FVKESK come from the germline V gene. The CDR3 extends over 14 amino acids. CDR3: CATVALSSYNEQFF. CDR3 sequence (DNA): TGTGCCACGGTGGCCCTTAGCTCCTACAATGAGCAGTTCTTC.

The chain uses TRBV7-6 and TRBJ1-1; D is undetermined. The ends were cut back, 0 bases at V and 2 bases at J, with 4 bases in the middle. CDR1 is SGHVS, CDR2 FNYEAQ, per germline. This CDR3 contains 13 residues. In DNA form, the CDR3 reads TGTGCCAGCAGCTTAGCCCTTAACACTGAAGCTTTCTTT. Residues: CASSLALNTEAFF. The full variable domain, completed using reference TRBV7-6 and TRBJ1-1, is GAGVSQSPRYKVTKRGQDVALRCDPISGHVSLYWYRQALGQGPEFLTYFNYEAQQDKSGLPNDRFSAERPEGSISTLTIQRTEQRDSAMYRCASSLALNTEAFFGQGTRLTVV.

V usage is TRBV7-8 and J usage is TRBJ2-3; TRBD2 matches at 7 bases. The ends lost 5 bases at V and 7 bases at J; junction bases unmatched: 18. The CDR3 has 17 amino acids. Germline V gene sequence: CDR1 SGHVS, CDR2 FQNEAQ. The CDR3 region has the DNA TGTGCCAGCAGCCCCAGTGGTCTAAGCGGGGTAGGGTATACGCAGTATTTT. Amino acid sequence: CASSPSGLSGVGYTQYF.

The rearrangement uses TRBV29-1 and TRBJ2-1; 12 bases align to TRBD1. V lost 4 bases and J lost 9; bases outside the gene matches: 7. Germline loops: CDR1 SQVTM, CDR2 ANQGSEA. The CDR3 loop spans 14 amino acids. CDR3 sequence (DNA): TGCAGCGTTGCCCCGGGACAGGGGGCCGGTGAGCAGTTCTTC. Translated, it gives CSVAPGQGAGEQFF.

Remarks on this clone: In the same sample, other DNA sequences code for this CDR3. This CDR3 is CASSQGGTTDTQYF. The CDR3 nucleotides are TGTGCCAGCAGCCAAGGAGGAACCACAGATACGCAGTATTTT. This chain uses TRBV14 with TRBJ2-3, with no clear D. Deletions cut 1 base from V and 2 bases from J, with 7 bases between. CDR1 is SGHDN, CDR2 FVKESK, per germline. The CDR3 has 14 residues.

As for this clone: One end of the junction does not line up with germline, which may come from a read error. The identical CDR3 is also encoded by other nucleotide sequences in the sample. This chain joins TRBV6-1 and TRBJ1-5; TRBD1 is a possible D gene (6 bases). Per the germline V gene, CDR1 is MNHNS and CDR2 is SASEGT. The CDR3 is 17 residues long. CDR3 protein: CASSEALQGYSNQPQHF. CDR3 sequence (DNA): TGTGCTAGCAGTGAAGCGCTTCAGGGGTATAGCAATCAGCCCCAGCATTTT.

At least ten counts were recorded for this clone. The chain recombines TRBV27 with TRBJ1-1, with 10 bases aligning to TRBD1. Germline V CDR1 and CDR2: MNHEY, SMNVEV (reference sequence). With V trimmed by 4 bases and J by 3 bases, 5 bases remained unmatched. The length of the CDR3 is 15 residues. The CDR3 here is CASSSWTGGDTEAFF. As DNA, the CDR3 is TGTGCCAGCAGTTCTTGGACAGGGGGGGACACTGAAGCTTTCTTT.

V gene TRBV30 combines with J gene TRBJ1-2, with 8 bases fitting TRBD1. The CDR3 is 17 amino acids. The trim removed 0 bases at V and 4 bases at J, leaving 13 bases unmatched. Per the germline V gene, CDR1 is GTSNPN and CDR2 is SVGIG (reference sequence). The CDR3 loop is CAWSVLGRTGSSYGYTF. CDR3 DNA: TGTGCCTGGAGTGTACTCGGGAGGACAGGGTCTTCCTATGGCTACACCTTC.

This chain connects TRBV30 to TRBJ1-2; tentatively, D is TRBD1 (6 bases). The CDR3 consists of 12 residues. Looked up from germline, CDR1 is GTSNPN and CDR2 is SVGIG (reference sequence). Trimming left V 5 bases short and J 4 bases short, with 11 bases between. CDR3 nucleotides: TGTGCCTGGGAACAGGGTGGCTATGGCTACACCTTC. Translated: CAWEQGGYGYTF.

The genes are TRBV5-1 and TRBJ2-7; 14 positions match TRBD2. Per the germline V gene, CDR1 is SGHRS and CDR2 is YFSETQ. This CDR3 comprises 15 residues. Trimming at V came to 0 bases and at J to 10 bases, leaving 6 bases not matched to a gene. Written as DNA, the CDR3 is TGCGCCAGCAGCTTGGATCGGACTAGCGGGGGGCTCCAGTACTTC. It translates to CASSLDRTSGGLQYF.

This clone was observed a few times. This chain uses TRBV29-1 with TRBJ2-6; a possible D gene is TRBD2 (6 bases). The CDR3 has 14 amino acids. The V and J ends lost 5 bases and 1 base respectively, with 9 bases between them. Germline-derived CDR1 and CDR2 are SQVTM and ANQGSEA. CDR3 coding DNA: TGCAGCGTTCGGGGGTTTTCTGGGGCCAACGTCCTGACTTTC. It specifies CSVRGFSGANVLTF.

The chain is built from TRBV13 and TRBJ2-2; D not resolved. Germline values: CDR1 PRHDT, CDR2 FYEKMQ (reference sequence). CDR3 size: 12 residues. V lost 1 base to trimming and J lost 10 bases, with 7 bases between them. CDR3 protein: CASSLEPQELFF. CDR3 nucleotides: TGTGCCAGCAGCTTAGAACCGCAGGAGCTGTTTTTT.

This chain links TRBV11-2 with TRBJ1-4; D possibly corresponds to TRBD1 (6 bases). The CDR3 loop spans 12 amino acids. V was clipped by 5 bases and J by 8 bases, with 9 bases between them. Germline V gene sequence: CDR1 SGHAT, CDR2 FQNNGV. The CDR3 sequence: CASSQTGEKLFF. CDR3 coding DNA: TGTGCCAGCAGCCAAACAGGGGAAAAACTGTTTTTT.

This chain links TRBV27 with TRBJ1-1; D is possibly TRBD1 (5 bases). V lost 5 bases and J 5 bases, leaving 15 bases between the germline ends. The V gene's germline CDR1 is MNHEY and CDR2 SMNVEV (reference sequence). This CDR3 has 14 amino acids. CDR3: CASSLIGTVTEAFF. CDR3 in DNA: TGTGCCAGCAGTCTGATCGGGACGGTTACTGAAGCTTTCTTT.

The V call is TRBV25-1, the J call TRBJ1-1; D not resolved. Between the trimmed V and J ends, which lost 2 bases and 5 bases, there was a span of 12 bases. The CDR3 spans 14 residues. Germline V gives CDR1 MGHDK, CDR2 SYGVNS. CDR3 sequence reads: CASSEISSRTEAFF. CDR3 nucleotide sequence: TGTGCCAGCAGTGAAATATCTTCCAGGACTGAAGCTTTCTTT.

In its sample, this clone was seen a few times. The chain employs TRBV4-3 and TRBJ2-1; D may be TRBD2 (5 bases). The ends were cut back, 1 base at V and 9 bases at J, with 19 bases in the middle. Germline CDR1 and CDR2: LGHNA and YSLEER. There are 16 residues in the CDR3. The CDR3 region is CASSQVVGLAAVEQFF. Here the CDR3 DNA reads TGCGCCAGCAGCCAAGTGGTTGGGCTAGCAGCGGTTGAGCAGTTCTTC.

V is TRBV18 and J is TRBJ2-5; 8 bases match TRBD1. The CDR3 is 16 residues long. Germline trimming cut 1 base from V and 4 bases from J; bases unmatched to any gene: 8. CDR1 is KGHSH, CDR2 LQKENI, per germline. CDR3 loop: CASSPRPAGGTETQYF. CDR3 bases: TGTGCCAGCTCACCACGCCCCGCAGGGGGCACAGAGACCCAGTACTTC.

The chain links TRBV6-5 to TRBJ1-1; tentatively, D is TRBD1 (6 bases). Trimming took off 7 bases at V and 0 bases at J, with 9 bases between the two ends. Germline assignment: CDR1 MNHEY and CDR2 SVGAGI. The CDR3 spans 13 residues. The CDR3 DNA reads TGTGCCAGCAACGGACAGCTGAACACTGAAGCTTTCTTT. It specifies CASNGQLNTEAFF.

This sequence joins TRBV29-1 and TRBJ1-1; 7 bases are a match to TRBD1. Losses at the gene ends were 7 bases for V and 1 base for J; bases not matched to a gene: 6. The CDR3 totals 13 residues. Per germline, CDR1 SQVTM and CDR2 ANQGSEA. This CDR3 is CSGNRGGNTEAFF. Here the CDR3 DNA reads TGCAGCGGCAACAGGGGAGGGAACACTGAAGCTTTCTTT.

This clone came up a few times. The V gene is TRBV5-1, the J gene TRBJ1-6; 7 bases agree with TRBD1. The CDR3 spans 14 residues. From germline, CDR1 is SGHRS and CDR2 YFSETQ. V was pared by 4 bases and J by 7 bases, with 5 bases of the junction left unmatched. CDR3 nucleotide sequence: TGCGCCAGCAGCGCGGGGACAGTCAATTCACCCCTCCACTTT. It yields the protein CASSAGTVNSPLHF. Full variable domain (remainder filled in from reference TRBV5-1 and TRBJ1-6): KAGVTQTPRYLIKTRGQQVTLSCSPISGHRSVSWYQQTPGQGLQFLFEYFSETQRNKGNFPGRFSGRQFSNSRSEMNVSTLELGDSALYLCASSAGTVNSPLHFGNGTRLTVT.

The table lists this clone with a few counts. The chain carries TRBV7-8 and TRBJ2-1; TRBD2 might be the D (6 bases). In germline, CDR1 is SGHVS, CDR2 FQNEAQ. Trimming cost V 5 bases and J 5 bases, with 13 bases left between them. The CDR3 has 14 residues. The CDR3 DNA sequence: TGTGCCAGCAGCCCAGGAGGGGCTGACAATGAGCAGTTCTTC. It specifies CASSPGGADNEQFF.

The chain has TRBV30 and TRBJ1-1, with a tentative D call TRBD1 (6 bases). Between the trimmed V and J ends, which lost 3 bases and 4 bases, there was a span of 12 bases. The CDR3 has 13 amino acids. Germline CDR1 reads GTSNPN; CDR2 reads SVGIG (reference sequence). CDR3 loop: CAWSLTGITEAFF. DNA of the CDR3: TGTGCCTGGAGCTTGACAGGAATCACTGAAGCTTTCTTT.

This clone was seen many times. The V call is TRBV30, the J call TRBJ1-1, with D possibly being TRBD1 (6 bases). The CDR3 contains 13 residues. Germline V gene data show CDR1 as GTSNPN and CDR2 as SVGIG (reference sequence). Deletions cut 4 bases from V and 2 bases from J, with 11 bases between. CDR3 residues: CAWKDSYNTEAFF. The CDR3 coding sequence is TGTGCCTGGAAGGACAGCTATAACACTGAAGCTTTCTTT.

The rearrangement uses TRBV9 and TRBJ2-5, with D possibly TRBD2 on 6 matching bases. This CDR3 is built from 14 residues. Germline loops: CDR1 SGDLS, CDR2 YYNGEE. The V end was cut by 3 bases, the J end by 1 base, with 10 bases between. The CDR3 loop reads CASSAWDFQETQYF. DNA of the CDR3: TGTGCCAGCAGCGCCTGGGACTTCCAAGAGACCCAGTACTTC.

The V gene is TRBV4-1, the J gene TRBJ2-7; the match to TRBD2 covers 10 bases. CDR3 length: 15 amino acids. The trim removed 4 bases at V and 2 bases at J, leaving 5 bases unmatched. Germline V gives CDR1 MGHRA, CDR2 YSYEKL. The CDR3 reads CASSPLAGVAYEQYF. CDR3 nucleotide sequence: TGCGCCAGCAGCCCCCTAGCGGGGGTCGCCTACGAGCAGTACTTC.